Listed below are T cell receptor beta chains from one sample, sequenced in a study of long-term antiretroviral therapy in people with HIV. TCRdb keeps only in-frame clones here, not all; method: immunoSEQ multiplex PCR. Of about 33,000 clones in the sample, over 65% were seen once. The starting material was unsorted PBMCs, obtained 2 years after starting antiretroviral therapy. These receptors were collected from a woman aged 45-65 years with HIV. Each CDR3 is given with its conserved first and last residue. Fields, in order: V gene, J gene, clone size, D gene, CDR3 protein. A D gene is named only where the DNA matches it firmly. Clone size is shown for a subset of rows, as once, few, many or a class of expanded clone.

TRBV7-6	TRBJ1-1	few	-	CASSLFGLSNTEAFF
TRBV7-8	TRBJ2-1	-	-	CASSVQDHNEQFF
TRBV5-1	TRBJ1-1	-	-	CASSYSLNTEAFF
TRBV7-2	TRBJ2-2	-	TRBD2	CASSLVWTSGGGTGELFF
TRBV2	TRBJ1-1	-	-	CASSEGTLNTEAFF
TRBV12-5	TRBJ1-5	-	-	CASGLSPSGVDQPQHF
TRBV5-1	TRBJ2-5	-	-	CASSLEPGWETQYF
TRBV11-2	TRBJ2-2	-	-	CASSPGANTGELFF
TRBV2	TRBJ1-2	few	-	CASSGGYGYTF
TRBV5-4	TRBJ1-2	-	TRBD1	CASSTVTGIGLYGYTF
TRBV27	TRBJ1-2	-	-	CASSSTFDSGPRDYGYTF
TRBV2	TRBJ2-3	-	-	CASKVLSQAPTDTQYF
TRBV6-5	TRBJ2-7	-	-	CASKPFRSSYEQYF
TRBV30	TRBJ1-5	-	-	CAWSRGGANQPQHF
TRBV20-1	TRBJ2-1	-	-	CSVRGGEQFF
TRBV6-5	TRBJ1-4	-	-	CASSSRGGSANEKLFF
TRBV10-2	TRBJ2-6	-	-	CASSPAPANVLTF
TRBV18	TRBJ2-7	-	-	CASSLLTGIGEQYF
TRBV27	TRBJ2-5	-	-	CASREGQPGRETQYF
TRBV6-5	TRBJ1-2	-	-	CASRDTSNYGYTF
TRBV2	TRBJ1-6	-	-	CASRKTGNSPLHF
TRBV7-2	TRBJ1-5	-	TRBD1	CASSLVGDRYSNQPQHF
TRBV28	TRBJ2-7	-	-	CASSLQGSSYEQYF
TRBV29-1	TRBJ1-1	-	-	CSVDRGVRTEAFF
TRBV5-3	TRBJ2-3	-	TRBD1	CARSNPGQGDTDTQYF
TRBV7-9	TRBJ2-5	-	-	CASSVYQGTYQETQYF
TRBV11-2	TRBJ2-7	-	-	CASSSGHPGNEQYF
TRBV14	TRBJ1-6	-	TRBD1	CASRKTGLNSPLHF
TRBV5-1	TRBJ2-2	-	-	CASSADPANTGELFF
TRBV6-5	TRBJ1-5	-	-	CASNNLYSNQPQHF
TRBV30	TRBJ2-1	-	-	CAWSRTPPSEQFF
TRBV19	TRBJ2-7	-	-	CASSIELRYEQYF
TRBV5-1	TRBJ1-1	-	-	CASSLGAMNTEAFF
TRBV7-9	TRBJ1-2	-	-	CASSVQGSLLVNYGYTF
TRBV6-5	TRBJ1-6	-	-	CASRSRGVYNSPLHF
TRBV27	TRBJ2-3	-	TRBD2	CASSAGLAGGPRTDTQYF
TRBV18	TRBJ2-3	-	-	CASSPHTSKAQYF
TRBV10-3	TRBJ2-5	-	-	CAISTGQDGADQETQYF
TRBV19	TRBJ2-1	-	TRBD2	CASSLLGGGANEQFF
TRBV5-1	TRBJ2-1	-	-	CASSLRGQGYNEQFF
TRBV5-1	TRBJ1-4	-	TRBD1	CASSATGGSANEKLFF
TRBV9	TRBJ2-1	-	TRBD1	CASSVLGQGIYNEQFF
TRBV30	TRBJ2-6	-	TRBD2	CASRRGTSGAGANVLTF
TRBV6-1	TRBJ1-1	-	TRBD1	CASSEAHRGRDTEAFF
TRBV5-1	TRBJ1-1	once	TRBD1	CASSTGGNTEAFF
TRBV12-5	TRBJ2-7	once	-	CASGLPPRNHEQYF